The TCR beta chain described here comes from a study of EBV T-cell therapy then PD-1 blockade in nasopharyngeal carcinoma (dated by TCRdb to about 2021). Genomic DNA was extracted from sorted cells using the Qiagen DNeasy Kit. TCR beta chain deep sequencing was performed on the immunoSEQ platform. As for the original processing: The immunoSEQ Analyzer software was used to analyze the repertoire data. TCRdb retrieved this table from immuneACCESS and kept in-frame rearrangements only. Not all clones are present; in checked studies, unresolved V genes account for under half, and no reason is known for the remainder. Clone size and V and J calls were adopted from that table, with D and trimming inferred from the DNA. The sample contains roughly 22,000 clones, 82% of them found a single time. The top ten clones comprise roughly 26% of the sample. Counted from cysteine to phenylalanine, this CDR3 has 17 amino acids. The read is trimmed to its CDR3 DNA, 51 bases read in frame from base 1. V drops 3 bases and J drops 6 bases, leaving 25 bases in between. The germline V gene encodes CDR1 SGDLS and CDR2 YYNGEE.

This specimen's treatment or condition label, per the study, means: AdE1-LMPpoly-expanded autologous EBV-specific T-cell therapy followed by anti-PD-1 nivolumab. This clone came up a few times. No antigen is known for it. No qualities accompany the bases; no much larger clone lies one base away. The sequenced sample was CD8+ T cells from blood, obtained at day -245 from a patient whose treatment included autologous EBV-specific T cells and nivolumab. The chain joins TRBV9 to TRBJ2-7; a weak D assignment points to TRBD2 (6 bases agree). The receptor's source is a man aged 35 to 55 with nasopharyngeal carcinoma. The nucleotide sequence reads TGTGCCAGCAGCGGATCGACTGGTTCCCGCGGGGAATCCGAGCAGTACTTC. This encodes CASSGSTGSRGESEQYF.